This passage covers 21 T cell receptor beta chains from one sample sequenced in a study of blood T cell repertoires in COVID-19 (dated by TCRdb to the early 2020s). The method was the immunoSEQ multiplex PCR assay. What TCRdb holds here is the immuneACCESS table cut down to in-frame rearrangements. Part of the clones is not present; checked against another copy, under half of the missing clones reflect an unresolved V gene, and the others are unexplained. The sample includes about 150,000 clones, with approximately 86% observed a single time. Together, the top ten hold about 2.4% of the sample. The specimen was peripheral blood. These TCRs come from a woman in her 70s with acute or convalescent COVID-19.

This clone occurred once. The V call is TRBV18, the J call TRBJ1-4, with D possibly matching TRBD1 (5 bases). This CDR3 is 16 amino acids long. V was trimmed by 0 bases and J by 3 bases, leaving 11 bases between them. The germline CDR1 and CDR2 sequences are KGHSH and LQKENI. CDR3 DNA sequence: TGTGCCAGCTCACCACCCTCGTCGGGGGCTAATGAAAAACTGTTTTTT. Residues: CASSPPSSGANEKLFF.

The rearrangement joins TRBV6-5 to TRBJ2-7, with 8 bases identical to TRBD2. Germline CDR1 is MNHEY and CDR2 is SVGAGI. CDR3 length: 14 residues. Germline trimming cut 1 base from V and 6 bases from J; bases unmatched to any gene: 5. In nucleotides, the CDR3 is TGTGCCAGCAGTTACTACGGGGGGGCTTCCGAGCAGTACTTC. Protein sequence: CASSYYGGASEQYF.

The V and J genes are TRBV19 and TRBJ2-4; tentatively, D is TRBD1 (6 bases). From germline, CDR1 is LNHDA and CDR2 SQIVND (reference sequence). With 3 bases removed from V and 0 bases from J, the gap between germline ends came to 18 bases. This CDR3 is built from 18 residues. The CDR3 DNA follows: TGTGCCAGTAGTATGGAGTTTGTACAGGGTCTAGCCAAAAACATTCAGTACTTC. Translated, it gives CASSMEFVQGLAKNIQYF.

The chain is built from TRBV18 and TRBJ2-5; D call uncertain. This CDR3 has 14 amino acids. Germline V gives CDR1 KGHSH, CDR2 LQKENI. V was trimmed by 1 base and J by 4 bases, leaving 10 bases between them. The CDR3 nucleotides read TGTGCCAGCTCACCACAAGCTGCACGAGAGACCCAGTACTTC. Translating it yields CASSPQAARETQYF. Complete variable domain (other parts from reference TRBV18 and TRBJ2-5): NAGVMQNPRHLVRRRGQEARLRCSPMKGHSHVYWYRQLPEEGLKFMVYLQKENIIDESGMPKERFSAEFPKEGPSILRIQQVVRGDSAAYFCASSPQAARETQYFGPGTRLLVL.

The rearrangement links TRBV4-1 to TRBJ1-3, with 11 bases lining up with TRBD1. V trimming: 4 bases; J trimming: 10 bases; junction bases outside the gene matches: 6. Germline CDR1 MGHRA, CDR2 YSYEKL. This CDR3 spans 14 amino acids. This chain's CDR3 is CASSPDRGPRTIYF. Written as DNA, the CDR3 is TGCGCCAGCAGCCCGGACAGGGGGCCTAGAACCATATATTTT.

V and J are TRBV5-1 and TRBJ2-1, with 8 bases matching TRBD2. Trimming removed 2 bases from V and 2 bases from J; junction bases left unmatched: 3. The CDR3 is 15 amino acids. Germline-derived CDR1 and CDR2 are SGHRS and YFSETQ. This CDR3 is CASSFLAGAYNEQFF. As DNA, the CDR3 is TGCGCCAGCAGCTTTCTAGCGGGCGCCTACAATGAGCAGTTCTTC.

The V call is TRBV19, the J call TRBJ1-1, with 11 positions matching TRBD1. Germline V gives CDR1 LNHDA, CDR2 SQIVND (reference sequence). V shed 5 bases, J shed 4 bases, and the junction held 3 bases outside the gene matches. This CDR3 is built from 14 residues. The CDR3 DNA follows: TGTGCCAGTAGTGGACAGGGGGCTGGCACTGAAGCTTTCTTT. This gives the protein CASSGQGAGTEAFF. Combining the CDR3 with reference TRBV19 and TRBJ1-1 gives the whole variable domain DGGITQSPKYLFRKEGQNVTLSCEQNLNHDAMYWYRQDPGQGLRLIYYSQIVNDFQKGDIAEGYSVSREKKESFPLTVTSAQKNPTAFYLCASSGQGAGTEAFFGQGTRLTVV.

This rearrangement joins TRBV7-2 to TRBJ2-7, with 9 bases fitting TRBD2. Germline-derived CDR1 and CDR2 are SGHTA and FQGNSA. The CDR3 runs to 14 residues. Trimming took 3 bases from V and 7 from J; bases not matched to a gene: 7. The CDR3 here is CASSLGGGAKEQYF. The CDR3 coding sequence is TGTGCCAGCAGCTTGGGCGGGGGGGCCAAGGAGCAGTACTTC.

The chain has TRBV7-9 and TRBJ2-7; D unresolved. Trimming stripped 5 bases from V and 5 bases from J, with 10 bases between. The CDR3 is 12 amino acids. CDR1 and CDR2 (germline): SEHNR, FQNEAQ (reference sequence). The CDR3 nucleotides read TGTGCCAGCAGCCTCGAGGTCGACGAGCAGTACTTC. Translation: CASSLEVDEQYF.

V and J are TRBV5-8 and TRBJ1-1, with 8 nucleotides matching TRBD1. The V gene's germline CDR1 is SGHTS and CDR2 YDEGEE. V was clipped by 4 bases and J by 5 bases; unmatched bases: 10. The CDR3 loop spans 15 amino acids. The CDR3 DNA follows: TGTGCCAGCAGCCCCGGACAGGGCGGTAGAACTGAAGCTTTCTTT. Amino acid sequence: CASSPGQGGRTEAFF. Combining the CDR3 with reference TRBV5-8 and TRBJ1-1 gives the whole variable domain EAGVTQSPTHLIKTRGQQATLRCSPISGHTSVYWYQQALGLGLQFLLWYDEGEERNRGNFPPRFSGRQFPNYSSELNVNALELEDSALYLCASSPGQGGRTEAFFGQGTRLTVV.

The J gene is TRBJ2-6, the V gene TRBV7-9; TRBD2 agrees at 8 bases. This CDR3 is built from 17 residues. Germline CDR1 is SEHNR and CDR2 is FQNEAQ (reference sequence). The junction had 6 bases not matched to a gene; V was cut back by 5 bases and J by 0 bases. The CDR3 protein is CASSGGGQSSGANVLTF. The CDR3 DNA is TGTGCCAGCAGCGGCGGGGGGCAAAGCTCTGGGGCCAACGTCCTGACTTTC.

In its sample, this clone was seen a few times. The rearrangement links TRBV15 to TRBJ1-6; 7 positions agree with TRBD1. This CDR3 region has 15 residues. With 5 bases clipped from V and 8 bases from J, the junction kept 9 bases outside the gene matches. CDR1 and CDR2 (germline): LNHNV, YYDKDF (reference sequence). CDR3 DNA sequence: TGTGCCACCAGCCCCAGGAGGGACAGTTATTCACCCCTCCACTTT. It codes for CATSPRRDSYSPLHF.

The chain combines TRBV6-5 with TRBJ1-1; 9 bases match TRBD1. CDR1 is MNHEY, CDR2 SVGAGI, per germline. Germline trimming cut 6 bases from V and 5 bases from J; bases unmatched to any gene: 4. The CDR3 is made up of 13 amino acids. CDR3 protein: CASSQQGATEAFF. DNA of the CDR3: TGTGCCAGCAGCCAACAGGGGGCAACTGAAGCTTTCTTT.

The rearrangement joins TRBV2 to TRBJ1-6; the match to TRBD1 covers 8 bases. Germline assignment: CDR1 SNHLY and CDR2 FYNNEI. CDR3 length equals 14 residues. V was clipped by 4 bases and J by 6 bases; unmatched bases: 2. The CDR3 DNA is TGTGCCAGCAGTGGACAGGGGACTAATTCACCCCTCCACTTT. The encoded protein is CASSGQGTNSPLHF.

The gene calls are TRBV7-2 and TRBJ1-3, with no clear D. The CDR3 is 15 residues long. Trimming cost V 1 base and J 0 bases, with 7 bases left between them. Germline V CDR1 and CDR2: SGHTA, FQGNSA. CDR3 sequence: CASSLGLLSGNTIYF. The DNA for the CDR3 is TGTGCCAGCAGCTTAGGCTTACTCTCTGGAAACACCATATATTTT.

J is TRBJ2-5 and V is TRBV19; 7 nucleotides line up with TRBD2. V shed 6 bases, J shed 2 bases, and the junction held 12 bases outside the gene matches. CDR3 size: 16 residues. CDR1 is LNHDA and CDR2 is SQIVND in the germline V gene (reference sequence). The CDR3 DNA is TGTGCCAGTAGCAATTCTGGGGCGGGGGAGCAAGAGACCCAGTACTTC. Translation: CASSNSGAGEQETQYF.

The chain combines TRBV3-1 (or the pseudogene TRBV3-2) with TRBJ2-1; tentatively, D is TRBD2 (7 bases). Germline V gene data show CDR1 as LGHDT and CDR2 as YNNKEL (reference sequence). The CDR3 has 16 amino acids. The V end was cut by 1 base, the J end by 7 bases, with 17 bases between. The CDR3 here is CASSQVRRGGRNEQFF. The CDR3 region has the DNA TGTGCCAGCAGCCAAGTAAGAAGGGGGGGTCGAAATGAGCAGTTCTTC.

The V call is TRBV15, the J call TRBJ1-1; maybe TRBD1 (6 bases). Between the trimmed V and J ends, which lost 2 bases and 5 bases, there was a span of 9 bases. This CDR3 has 13 amino acids. Germline CDR1 and CDR2: LNHNV and YYDKDF (reference sequence). This CDR3 reads CATSRTQGTEAFF. The CDR3 nucleotides are TGTGCCACCAGCAGAACCCAGGGGACTGAAGCTTTCTTT.

The chain recombines TRBV5-1 with TRBJ2-5; 8 bases are shared with TRBD1. The J segment lost 4 bases and the V segment lost 2 bases, leaving 16 bases of the junction unmatched. Germline V gene lookup returns CDR1 SGHRS and CDR2 YFSETQ. This CDR3 contains 18 residues. In DNA, the CDR3 is TGCGCCAGCAGCTTACCCGAGTGGACAGGGTCCGTCGGAGAGACCCAGTACTTC. Amino acids: CASSLPEWTGSVGETQYF.

This clone turned up a few times. V and J are TRBV10-2 and TRBJ1-6; 7 bases are shared with TRBD1. The length of the CDR3 is 14 residues. V shed 8 bases and J 7 bases; nucleotides not matched to a gene: 8. The germline V gene encodes CDR1 WSHSY and CDR2 SAAADI. The CDR3 protein is CASRDRVQNSPLHF. Here the CDR3 DNA reads TGCGCCAGCCGAGACAGGGTGCAGAATTCACCCCTCCACTTT.

This sequence joins TRBV15 and TRBJ1-5; 7 bases are a match to TRBD1. The CDR3 loop spans 15 amino acids. Trimming cost V 3 bases and J 6 bases; bases outside gene matches: 8. Germline V gene lookup returns CDR1 LNHNV and CDR2 YYDKDF (reference sequence). CDR3 region: CATSRETGLVQPQHF. The CDR3 DNA sequence: TGTGCCACCAGCAGGGAGACAGGGCTAGTTCAGCCCCAGCATTTT. Combining the CDR3 with reference TRBV15 and TRBJ1-5 gives the whole variable domain DAMVIQNPRYQVTQFGKPVTLSCSQTLNHNVMYWYQQKSSQAPKLLFHYYDKDFNNEADTPDNFQSRRPNTSFCFLDIRSPGLGDTAMYLCATSRETGLVQPQHFGDGTRLSIL.